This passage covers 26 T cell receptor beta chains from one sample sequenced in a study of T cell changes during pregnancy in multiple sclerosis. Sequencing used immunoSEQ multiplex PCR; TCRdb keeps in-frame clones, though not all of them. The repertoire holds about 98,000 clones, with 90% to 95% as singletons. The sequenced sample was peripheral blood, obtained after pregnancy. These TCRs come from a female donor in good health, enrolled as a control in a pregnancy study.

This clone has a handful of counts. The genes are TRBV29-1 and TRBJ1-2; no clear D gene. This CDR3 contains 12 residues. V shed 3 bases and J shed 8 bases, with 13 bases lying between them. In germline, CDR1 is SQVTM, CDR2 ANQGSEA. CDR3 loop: CSVDPPVRGYTF. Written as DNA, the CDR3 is TGCAGCGTTGACCCACCCGTGAGAGGCTACACCTTC.

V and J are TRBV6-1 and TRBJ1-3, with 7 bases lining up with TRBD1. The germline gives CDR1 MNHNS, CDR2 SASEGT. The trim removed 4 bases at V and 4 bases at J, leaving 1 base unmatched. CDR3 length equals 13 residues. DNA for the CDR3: TGTGCCAGCAGTGGAGGGGGCGGAAACACCATATATTTT. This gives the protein CASSGGGGNTIYF.

The CDR3 DNA reads TGTGCCAGCAGCCAGATGGGGCAAAACATTCAGTACTTC. Protein product: CASSQMGQNIQYF. The V and J genes are TRBV14 and TRBJ2-4; tentative D call: TRBD1 (5 bases). CDR3 length equals 13 residues. Trimming cost V 3 bases and J 5 bases, with 8 bases left between them. CDR1 SGHDN and CDR2 FVKESK come from the germline V gene. Together with reference TRBV14 and TRBJ2-4, the CDR3 gives the full variable domain: EAGVTQFPSHSVIEKGQTVTLRCDPISGHDNLYWYRRVMGKEIKFLLHFVKESKQDESGMPNNRFLAERTGGTYSTLKVQPAELEDSGVYFCASSQMGQNIQYFGAGTRLSVL.

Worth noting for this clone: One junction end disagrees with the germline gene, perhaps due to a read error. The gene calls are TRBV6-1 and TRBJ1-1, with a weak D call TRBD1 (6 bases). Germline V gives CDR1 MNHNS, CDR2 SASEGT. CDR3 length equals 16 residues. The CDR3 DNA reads TGTGCCATCAGTGAGTCCAGGGGAATTGGGAACACTGAAGCTTTCTTT. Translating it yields CAISESRGIGNTEAFF.

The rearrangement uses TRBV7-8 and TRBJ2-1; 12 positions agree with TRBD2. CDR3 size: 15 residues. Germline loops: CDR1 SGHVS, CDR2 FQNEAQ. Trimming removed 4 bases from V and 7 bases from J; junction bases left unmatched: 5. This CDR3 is CASSSTSGSGNEQFF. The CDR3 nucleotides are TGTGCCAGCAGCTCGACTAGCGGGAGCGGAAATGAGCAGTTCTTC. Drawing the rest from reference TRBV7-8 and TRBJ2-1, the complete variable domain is GAGVSQSPRYKVAKRGQDVALRCDPISGHVSLFWYQQALGQGPEFLTYFQNEAQLDKSGLPSDRFFAERPEGSVSTLKIQRTQQEDSAVYLCASSSTSGSGNEQFFGPGTRLTVL.

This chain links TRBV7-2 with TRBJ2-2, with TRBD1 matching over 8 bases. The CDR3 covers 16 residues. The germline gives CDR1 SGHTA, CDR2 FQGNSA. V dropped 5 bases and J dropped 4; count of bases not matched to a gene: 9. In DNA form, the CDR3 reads TGTGCCAGCAGCGGCCGGGACAGGCGACTCACCGGGGAGCTGTTTTTT. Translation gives CASSGRDRRLTGELFF.

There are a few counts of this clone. The CDR3 region has the DNA TGTGCCAGTATTCCCACAGGGTACACTGAAGCTTTCTTT. As protein: CASIPTGYTEAFF. This rearrangement joins TRBV19 to TRBJ1-1; possible D gene TRBD1, 6 bases. Germline CDR1 reads LNHDA; CDR2 reads SQIVND (reference sequence). The V and J ends lost 7 bases and 3 bases respectively, with 12 bases between them. This CDR3 contains 13 residues.

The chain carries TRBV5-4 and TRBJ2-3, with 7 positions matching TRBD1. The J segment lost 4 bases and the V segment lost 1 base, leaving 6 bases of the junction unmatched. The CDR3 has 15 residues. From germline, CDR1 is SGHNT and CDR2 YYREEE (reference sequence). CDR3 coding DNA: TGTGCCAGCAGCTTGTACACAGGGGTAGCAGATACGCAGTATTTT. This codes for CASSLYTGVADTQYF.

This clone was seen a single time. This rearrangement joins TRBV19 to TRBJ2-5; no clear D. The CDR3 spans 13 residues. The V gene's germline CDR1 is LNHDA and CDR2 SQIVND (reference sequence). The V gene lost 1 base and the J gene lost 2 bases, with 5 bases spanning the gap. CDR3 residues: CASSIVRQETQYF. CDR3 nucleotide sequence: TGTGCCAGTAGTATAGTCAGGCAAGAGACCCAGTACTTC. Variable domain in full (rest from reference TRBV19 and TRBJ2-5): DGGITQSPKYLFRKEGQNVTLSCEQNLNHDAMYWYRQDPGQGLRLIYYSQIVNDFQKGDIAEGYSVSREKKESFPLTVTSAQKNPTAFYLCASSIVRQETQYFGPGTRLLVL.

CDR3 bases: TGTGCCAGCAGCTTGACGTCCGACGCGGGGACCTACGAGCAGTACTTC. This translates into CASSLTSDAGTYEQYF. The chain recombines TRBV5-6 with TRBJ2-7; D is possibly TRBD2 (6 bases). Trimming left V 1 base short and J 2 bases short, with 16 bases between. Germline CDR1 SGHDT, CDR2 YYEEEE. The CDR3 totals 16 residues.

CDR3 bases: TGTGCCAGCAGCCGACGGATACAGGGCCAAGGCACTGAAGCTTTCTTT. Its translation is CASSRRIQGQGTEAFF. The genes are TRBV7-8 and TRBJ1-1; TRBD1 might be the D (6 bases). Between the trimmed V and J ends, which lost 5 bases and 4 bases, there was a span of 20 bases. The CDR3 sequence is 16 residues long. Per germline, CDR1 SGHVS and CDR2 FQNEAQ.

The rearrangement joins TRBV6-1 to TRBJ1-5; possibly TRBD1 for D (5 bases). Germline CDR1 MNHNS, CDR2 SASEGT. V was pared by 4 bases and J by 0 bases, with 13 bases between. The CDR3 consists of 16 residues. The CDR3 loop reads CASSGPGGFSNQPQHF. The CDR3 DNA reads TGTGCCAGCAGTGGGCCGGGGGGATTTAGCAATCAGCCCCAGCATTTT.

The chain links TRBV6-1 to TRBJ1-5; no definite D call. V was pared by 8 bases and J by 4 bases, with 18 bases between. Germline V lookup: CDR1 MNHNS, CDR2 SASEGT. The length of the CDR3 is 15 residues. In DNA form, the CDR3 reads TGTGCCAGCTCTACCACGGGAACAAATAATCAGCCCCAGCATTTT. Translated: CASSTTGTNNQPQHF.

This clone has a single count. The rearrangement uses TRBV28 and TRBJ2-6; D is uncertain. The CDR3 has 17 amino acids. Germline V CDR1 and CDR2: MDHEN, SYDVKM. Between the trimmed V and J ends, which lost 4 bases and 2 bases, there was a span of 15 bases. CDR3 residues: CASSSIPLSAGANVLTF. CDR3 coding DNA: TGTGCCAGCAGTTCTATCCCCTTGAGCGCTGGGGCCAACGTCCTGACTTTC.

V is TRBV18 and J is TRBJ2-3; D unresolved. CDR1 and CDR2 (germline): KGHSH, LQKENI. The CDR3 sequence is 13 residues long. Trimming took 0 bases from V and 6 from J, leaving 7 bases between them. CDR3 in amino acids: CASSPPTGDTQYF. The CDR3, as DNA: TGTGCCAGCTCACCACCAACCGGGGATACGCAGTATTTT. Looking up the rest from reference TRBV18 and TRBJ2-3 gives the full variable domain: NAGVMQNPRHLVRRRGQEARLRCSPMKGHSHVYWYRQLPEEGLKFMVYLQKENIIDESGMPKERFSAEFPKEGPSILRIQQVVRGDSAAYFCASSPPTGDTQYFGPGTRLTVL.

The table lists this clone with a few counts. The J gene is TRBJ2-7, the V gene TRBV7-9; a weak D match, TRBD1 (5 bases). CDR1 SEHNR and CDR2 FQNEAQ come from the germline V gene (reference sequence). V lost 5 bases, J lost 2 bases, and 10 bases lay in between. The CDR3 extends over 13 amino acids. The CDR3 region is CASSLGRAYEQYF. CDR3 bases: TGTGCCAGCAGCCTGGGCAGGGCCTACGAGCAGTACTTC.

The CDR3 loop reads CASSPPRGLSANEKLFF. CDR3 DNA: TGTGCCAGCTCACCACCGCGCGGGTTGAGTGCTAATGAAAAACTGTTTTTT. V is TRBV18 and J is TRBJ1-4; D is uncertain. V was shortened by 0 bases and J by 3 bases, with 14 bases between the two germline ends. CDR1 is KGHSH and CDR2 is LQKENI in the germline V gene. The CDR3 consists of 17 residues.

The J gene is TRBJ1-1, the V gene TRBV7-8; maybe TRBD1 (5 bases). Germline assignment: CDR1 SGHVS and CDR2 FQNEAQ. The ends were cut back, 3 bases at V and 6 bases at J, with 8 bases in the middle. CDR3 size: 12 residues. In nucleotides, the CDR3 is TGTGCCAGCAGCTTCGCGGGGGCTGAAGCTTTCTTT. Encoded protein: CASSFAGAEAFF.

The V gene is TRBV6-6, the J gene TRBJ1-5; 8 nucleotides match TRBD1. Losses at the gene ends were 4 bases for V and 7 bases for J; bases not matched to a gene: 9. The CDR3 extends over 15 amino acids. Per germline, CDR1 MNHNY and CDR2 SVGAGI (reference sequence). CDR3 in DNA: TGTGCCAGCAGTTTTACCCCCACAGGGGGACAGCCCCAGCATTTT. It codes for CASSFTPTGGQPQHF.

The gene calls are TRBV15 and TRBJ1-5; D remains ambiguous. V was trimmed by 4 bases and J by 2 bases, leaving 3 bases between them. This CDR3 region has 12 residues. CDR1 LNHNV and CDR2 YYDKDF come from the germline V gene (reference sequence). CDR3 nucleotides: TGTGCCACCAGCATAGGCAATCAGCCCCAGCATTTT. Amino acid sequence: CATSIGNQPQHF.

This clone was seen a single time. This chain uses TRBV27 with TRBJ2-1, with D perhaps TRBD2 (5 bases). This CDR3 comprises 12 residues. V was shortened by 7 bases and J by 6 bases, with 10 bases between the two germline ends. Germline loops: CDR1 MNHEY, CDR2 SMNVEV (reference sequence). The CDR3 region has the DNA TGTGCCAGCACGGCTAGCCCCAATGAGCAGTTCTTC. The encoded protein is CASTASPNEQFF.

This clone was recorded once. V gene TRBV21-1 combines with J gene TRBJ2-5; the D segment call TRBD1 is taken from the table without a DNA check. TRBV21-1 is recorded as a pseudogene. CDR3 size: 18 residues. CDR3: CASSTRGTHGTVQETQYF. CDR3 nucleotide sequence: TGTGCCAGCAGCACAAGGGGAACCCACGGGACAGTACAAGAGACCCAGTACTTC.

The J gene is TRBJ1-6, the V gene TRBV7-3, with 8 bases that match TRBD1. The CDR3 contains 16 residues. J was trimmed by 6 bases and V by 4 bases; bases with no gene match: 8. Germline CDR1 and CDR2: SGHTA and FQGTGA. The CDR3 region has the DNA TGTGCCAGCAGCTCAGCACAGGGGGGGATTAATTCACCCCTCCACTTT. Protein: CASSSAQGGINSPLHF. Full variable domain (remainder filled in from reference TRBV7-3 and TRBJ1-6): GAGVSQTPSNKVTEKGKYVELRCDPISGHTALYWYRQSLGQGPEFLIYFQGTGAADDSGLPNDRFFAVRPEGSVSTLKIQRTERGDSAVYLCASSSAQGGINSPLHFGNGTRLTVT.

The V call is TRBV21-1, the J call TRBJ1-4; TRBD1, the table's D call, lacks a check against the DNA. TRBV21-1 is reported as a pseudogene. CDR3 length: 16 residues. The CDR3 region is CASSKGWSGTIEKLFF. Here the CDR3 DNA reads TGTGCCAGCAGCAAAGGGTGGTCGGGGACAATTGAAAAACTGTTTTTT.

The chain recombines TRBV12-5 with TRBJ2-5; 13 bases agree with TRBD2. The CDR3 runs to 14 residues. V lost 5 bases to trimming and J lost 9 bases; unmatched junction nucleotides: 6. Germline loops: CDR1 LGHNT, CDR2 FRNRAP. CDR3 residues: CASGHTSGRGPQYF. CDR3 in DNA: TGTGCTAGTGGTCATACTAGCGGGAGGGGGCCCCAGTACTTC. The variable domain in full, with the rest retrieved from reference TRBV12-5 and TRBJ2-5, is DARVTQTPRHKVTEMGQEVTMRCQPILGHNTVFWYRQTMMQGLELLAYFRNRAPLDDSGMPKDRFSAEMPDATLATLKIQPSEPRDSAVYFCASGHTSGRGPQYFGPGTRLLVL.

The CDR3 is CASSPGGPNQPQHF. In DNA, the CDR3 is TGTGCCAGCAGCCCAGGGGGGCCCAATCAGCCCCAGCATTTT. The chain is built from TRBV28 and TRBJ1-5; 7 bases are shared with TRBD1. There are 14 residues in the CDR3. The V segment lost 6 bases and the J segment 3 bases; nucleotides outside the gene matches: 5. Germline CDR1 reads MDHEN; CDR2 reads SYDVKM.